The T cell receptor (beta chain) described here comes from a study of Graves' ophthalmopathy and Graves' hyperthyroidism. Whole-study findings and limits: The model's prediction of ophthalmopathy progression had about 70% sensitivity and around 77% specificity.

Worth noting for this clonotype: Its antigen is currently unknown.

Amplification targeted the TCR beta CDR3 regions, with RNA transcripts as the source material. First-round RT-PCR employed HTBI primers, with a second-round multiplex PCR after it. Via MiXCR, TCRdb re-called the multiplex PCR reads, giving one row per CDR3 protein. Among about 740,000 distinct CDR3 sequences, roughly 41% were seen once, and the ten largest hold 40% to 55%. V lost 10 bases and J lost 5; bases outside the gene matches: 6. Germline CDR1 is LNHNV and CDR2 is YYDKDF (reference sequence). This CDR3 region has 13 residues. Sequenced: peripheral blood. V and J are TRBV15 and TRBJ1-5; TRBD1 aligns across 9 bases. The sequence was collected from an adult man with Graves' ophthalmopathy. The CDR3 DNA reads as TGTGCCAGTGGGACAGGGCACGATCAGCCCCAGCATTTT. Translating gives CASGTGHDQPQHF.